The T cell receptor (beta chain) described here comes from a study of cytomegalovirus exposure and HLA in healthy donors. PCR employed 60 Vbeta and 13 Jbeta primers. Libraries were prepared by immunoSEQ multiplex PCR; TCRdb keeps only in-frame clonotypes and omits some of them. This table has some 150,000 clones, about four fifths appearing once. Note on this clone: Its antigen is unknown.

General study findings and limits: It has been reported that TCR beta sequences accurately predicted the HLA-A and HLA-B alleles of most subjects. Most TCR beta V segments were productive about 87% or about 30% of the time in an earlier analysis.

CDR1 and CDR2 from the germline V gene are SGHRS and YFSETQ. Trimming pared 0 bases from V and 0 bases from J, leaving 12 bases between. This CDR3 is built from 16 residues. The chain combines TRBV5-1 with TRBJ2-5; no clear D gene. The material sequenced was PBMCs. The receptor was isolated from a woman between 35 and 50 years old in good health and CMV-seronegative. The CDR3 coding sequence is TGCGCCAGCAGCTTGGGCTCCTCGGTGAACCAAGAGACCCAGTACTTC. This encodes CASSLGSSVNQETQYF.